This TCR beta chain derives from a study of T cells in Graves' hyperthyroidism and ophthalmopathy. Study observations and caveats: Most expanded thyroid clonotypes above 0.001 recurred in blood. Ophthalmopathy and stable hyperthyroidism were told apart by a 13 V-J model.

This CDR3 is 15 amino acids long. V was cut by 0 bases and J by 3 bases, with 12 bases left in between. CDR1 PRHDT and CDR2 FYEKMQ come from the germline V gene (reference sequence). This clonotype was counted a few times. Its antigen remains unidentified. It was uncontrolled infection, other autoimmune disease, pregnancy or lactation that excluded patients. PBMCs were obtained from approximately 10 ml fresh peripheral blood. RNA transcripts gave rise to amplified TCR beta CDR3 regions. First-round RT-PCR targeting the TCR CDR3 was performed with the HTBI primer set. TCRdb reprocessed the multiplex PCR reads via MiXCR and lists one record per CDR3 protein. The sample records a few hundred thousand distinct CDR3 sequences, approximately 14% being singletons.

The origin of this receptor is a woman in her thirties with Graves' hyperthyroidism. The chain carries TRBV13 and TRBJ2-7; TRBD2 is a possible D gene (6 bases). The specimen was blood. For the CDR3, the DNA is TGTGCCAGCAGCTTAGGTGGCGGACTACTCTACGAGCAGTACTTC. Protein product: CASSLGGGLLYEQYF.